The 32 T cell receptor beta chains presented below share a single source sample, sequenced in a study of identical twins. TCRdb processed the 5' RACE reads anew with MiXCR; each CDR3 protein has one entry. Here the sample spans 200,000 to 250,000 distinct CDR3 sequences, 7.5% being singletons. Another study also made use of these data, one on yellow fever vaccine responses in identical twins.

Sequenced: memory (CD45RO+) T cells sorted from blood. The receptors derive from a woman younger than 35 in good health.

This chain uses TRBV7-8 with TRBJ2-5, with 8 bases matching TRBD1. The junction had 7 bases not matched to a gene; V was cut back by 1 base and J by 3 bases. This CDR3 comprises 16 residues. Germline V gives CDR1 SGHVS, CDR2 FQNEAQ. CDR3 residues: CASSLVGRGREETQYF. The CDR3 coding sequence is TGTGCCAGCAGCTTAGTAGGCAGGGGGCGGGAAGAGACCCAGTACTTC.

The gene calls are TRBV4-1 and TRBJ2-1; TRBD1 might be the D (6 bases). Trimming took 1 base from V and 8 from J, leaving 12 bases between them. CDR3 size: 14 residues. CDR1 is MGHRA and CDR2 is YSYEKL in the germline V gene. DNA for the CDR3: TGCGCCAGCAGCCAAGTAATCAGGGGCCATGAGCAGTTCTTC. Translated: CASSQVIRGHEQFF.

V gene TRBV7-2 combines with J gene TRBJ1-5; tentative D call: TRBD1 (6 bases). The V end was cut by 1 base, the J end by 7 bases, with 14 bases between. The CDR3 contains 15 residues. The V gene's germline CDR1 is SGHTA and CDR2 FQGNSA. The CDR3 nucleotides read TGTGCCAGCAGCTTAGGGCAGGGGAGTATGCAGCCCCAGCATTTT. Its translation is CASSLGQGSMQPQHF. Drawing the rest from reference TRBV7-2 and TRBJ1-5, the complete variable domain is GAGVSQSPSNKVTEKGKDVELRCDPISGHTALYWYRQSLGQGLEFLIYFQGNSAPDKSGLPSDRFSAERTGGSVSTLTIQRTQQEDSAVYLCASSLGQGSMQPQHFGDGTRLSIL.

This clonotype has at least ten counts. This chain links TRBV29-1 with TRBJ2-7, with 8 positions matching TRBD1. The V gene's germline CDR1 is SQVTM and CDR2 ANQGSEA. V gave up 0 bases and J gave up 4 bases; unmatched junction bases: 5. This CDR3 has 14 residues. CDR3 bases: TGCAGCGTTGAAGATCCCAGGGGGCGGTACGAGCAGTACTTC. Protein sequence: CSVEDPRGRYEQYF.

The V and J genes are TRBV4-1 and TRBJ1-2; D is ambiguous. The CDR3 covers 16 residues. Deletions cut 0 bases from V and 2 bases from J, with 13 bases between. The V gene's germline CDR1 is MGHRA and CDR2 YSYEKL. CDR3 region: CASSQDHTQLNYGYTF. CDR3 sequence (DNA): TGCGCCAGCAGCCAAGATCACACGCAACTCAACTATGGCTACACCTTC.

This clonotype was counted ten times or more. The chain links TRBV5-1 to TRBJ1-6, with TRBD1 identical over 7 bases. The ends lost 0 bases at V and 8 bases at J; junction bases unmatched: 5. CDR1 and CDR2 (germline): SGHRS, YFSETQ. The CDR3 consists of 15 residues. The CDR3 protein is CASSLEFRGDSPLHF. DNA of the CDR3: TGCGCCAGCAGCTTGGAGTTCAGGGGGGATTCACCCCTCCACTTT.

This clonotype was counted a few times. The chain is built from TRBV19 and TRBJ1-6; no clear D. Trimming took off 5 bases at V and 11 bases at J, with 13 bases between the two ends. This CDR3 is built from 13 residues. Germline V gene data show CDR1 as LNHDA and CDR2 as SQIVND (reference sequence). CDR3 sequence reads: CASSLERSTPLHF. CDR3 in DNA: TGTGCCAGTAGTTTGGAGCGTTCAACACCCCTCCACTTT.

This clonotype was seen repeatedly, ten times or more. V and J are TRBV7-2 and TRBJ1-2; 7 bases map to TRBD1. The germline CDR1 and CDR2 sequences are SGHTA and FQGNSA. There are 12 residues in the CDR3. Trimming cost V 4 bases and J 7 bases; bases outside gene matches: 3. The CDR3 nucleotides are TGTGCCAGCAGCTCGAACAGGGGTGGCTACACCTTC. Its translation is CASSSNRGGYTF. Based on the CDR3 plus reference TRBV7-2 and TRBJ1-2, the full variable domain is GAGVSQSPSNKVTEKGKDVELRCDPISGHTALYWYRQSLGQGLEFLIYFQGNSAPDKSGLPSDRFSAERTGGSVSTLTIQRTQQEDSAVYLCASSSNRGGYTFGSGTRLTVV.

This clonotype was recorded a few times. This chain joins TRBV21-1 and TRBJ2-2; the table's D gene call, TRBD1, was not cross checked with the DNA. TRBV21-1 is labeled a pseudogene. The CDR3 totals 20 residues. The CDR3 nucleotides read TGTGCCAGCAGCATCCCATTGGGGACCCAGGCTGGGGAGAGGACCGGGGAGCTGTTTTTT. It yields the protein CASSIPLGTQAGERTGELFF.

The CDR3 sequence is CATSRVQGVEAFF. The CDR3 DNA follows: TGTGCCACCAGCAGAGTCCAAGGGGTAGAAGCTTTCTTT. V usage is TRBV15 and J usage is TRBJ1-1; possibly TRBD1 for D (5 bases). This CDR3 contains 13 residues. V lost 1 base to trimming and J lost 8 bases, with 11 bases between them. Looked up from germline, CDR1 is LNHNV and CDR2 is YYDKDF (reference sequence).

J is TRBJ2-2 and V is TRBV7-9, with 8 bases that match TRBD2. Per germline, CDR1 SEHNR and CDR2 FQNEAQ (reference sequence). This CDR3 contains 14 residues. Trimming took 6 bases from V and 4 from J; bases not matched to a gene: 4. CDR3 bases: TGTGCCAGCAGGGTAGCGGGAAGCACCGGGGAGCTGTTTTTT. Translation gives CASRVAGSTGELFF.

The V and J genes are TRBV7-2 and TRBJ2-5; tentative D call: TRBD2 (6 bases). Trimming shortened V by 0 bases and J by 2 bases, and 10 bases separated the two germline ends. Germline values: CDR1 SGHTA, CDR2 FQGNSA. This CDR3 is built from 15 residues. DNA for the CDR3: TGTGCCAGCAGCTTAGCCGGGAGCTCACAAGAGACCCAGTACTTC. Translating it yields CASSLAGSSQETQYF.

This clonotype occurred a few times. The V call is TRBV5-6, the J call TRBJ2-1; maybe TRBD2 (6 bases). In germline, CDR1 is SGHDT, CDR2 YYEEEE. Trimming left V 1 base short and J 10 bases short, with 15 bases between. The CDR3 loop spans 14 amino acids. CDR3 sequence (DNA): TGTGCCAGCAGCTTGACCCCGACTAGTAGAGAGCAGTTCTTC. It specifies CASSLTPTSREQFF.

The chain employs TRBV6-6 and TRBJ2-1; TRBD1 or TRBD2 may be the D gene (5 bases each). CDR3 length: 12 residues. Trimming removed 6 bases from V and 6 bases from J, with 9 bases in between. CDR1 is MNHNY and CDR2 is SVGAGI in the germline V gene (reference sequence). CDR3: CASRAGSNEQFF. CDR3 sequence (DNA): TGTGCCAGCAGGGCAGGGAGCAATGAGCAGTTCTTC.

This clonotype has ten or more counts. The CDR3 coding sequence is TGCGCCAGCAGCCAAGATAGCCTCCGTGAGACAGGGAACAATCAGCCCCAGCATTTT. Residues: CASSQDSLRETGNNQPQHF. V is TRBV4-1 and J is TRBJ1-5; 7 positions match TRBD1. Germline CDR1 and CDR2: MGHRA and YSYEKL. The CDR3 is 19 residues long. V lost 0 bases to trimming and J lost 3 bases; unmatched junction nucleotides: 14.

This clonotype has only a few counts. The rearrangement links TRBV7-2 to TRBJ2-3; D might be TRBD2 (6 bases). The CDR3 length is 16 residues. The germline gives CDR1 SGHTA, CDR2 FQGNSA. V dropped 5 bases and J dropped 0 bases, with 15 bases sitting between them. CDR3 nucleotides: TGTGCCAGCAGCCCCCAAGGGCGGGGAAGCACAGATACGCAGTATTTT. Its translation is CASSPQGRGSTDTQYF.

The CDR3 DNA is TGCGCCAGCAGCTTACGACGGAATGAAAAACTGTTTTTT. Its protein product is CASSLRRNEKLFF. The V and J genes are TRBV5-1 and TRBJ1-4; no firm D call. This CDR3 has 13 amino acids. CDR1 is SGHRS and CDR2 is YFSETQ in the germline V gene. Trimming took off 2 bases at V and 5 bases at J, with 7 bases between the two ends.

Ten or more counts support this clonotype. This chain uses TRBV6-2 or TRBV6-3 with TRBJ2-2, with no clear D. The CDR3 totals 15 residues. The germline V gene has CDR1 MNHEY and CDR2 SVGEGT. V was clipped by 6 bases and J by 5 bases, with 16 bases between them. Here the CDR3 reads CASSNLGLGTGELFF. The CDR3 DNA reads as TGTGCCAGCAGCAATCTGGGGTTGGGGACCGGGGAGCTGTTTTTT.

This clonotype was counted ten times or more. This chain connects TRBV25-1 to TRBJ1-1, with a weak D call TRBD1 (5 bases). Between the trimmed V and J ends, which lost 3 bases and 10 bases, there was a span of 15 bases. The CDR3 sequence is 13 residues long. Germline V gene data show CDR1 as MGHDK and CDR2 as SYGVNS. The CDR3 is CASSDTTRGGAFF. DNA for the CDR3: TGTGCCAGCAGTGATACTACGCGTGGGGGAGCTTTCTTT. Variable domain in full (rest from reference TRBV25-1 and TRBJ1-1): EADIYQTPRYLVIGTGKKITLECSQTMGHDKMYWYQQDPGMELHLIHYSYGVNSTEKGDLSSESTVSRIRTEHFPLTLESARPSHTSQYLCASSDTTRGGAFFGQGTRLTVV.

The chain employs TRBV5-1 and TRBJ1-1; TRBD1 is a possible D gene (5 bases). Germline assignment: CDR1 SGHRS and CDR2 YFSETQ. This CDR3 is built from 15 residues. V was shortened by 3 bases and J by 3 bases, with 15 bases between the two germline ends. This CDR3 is CASSSGLRSDTEAFF. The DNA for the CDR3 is TGCGCCAGCAGCTCGGGACTTCGAAGTGACACTGAAGCTTTCTTT.

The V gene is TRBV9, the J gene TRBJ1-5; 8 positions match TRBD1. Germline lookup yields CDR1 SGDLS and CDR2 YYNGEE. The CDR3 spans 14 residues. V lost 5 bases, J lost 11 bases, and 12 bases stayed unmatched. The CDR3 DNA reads TGTGCCAGCAGTCCTGCCACAGGGGGACAGACCCAGCATTTT. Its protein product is CASSPATGGQTQHF.

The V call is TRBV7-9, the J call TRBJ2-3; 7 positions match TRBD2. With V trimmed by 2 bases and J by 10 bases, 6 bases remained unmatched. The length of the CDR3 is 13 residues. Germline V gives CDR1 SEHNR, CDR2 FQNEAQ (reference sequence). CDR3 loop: CASSLPGTNSQYF. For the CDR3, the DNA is TGTGCCAGCAGCTTACCTGGGACTAACTCGCAGTATTTT.

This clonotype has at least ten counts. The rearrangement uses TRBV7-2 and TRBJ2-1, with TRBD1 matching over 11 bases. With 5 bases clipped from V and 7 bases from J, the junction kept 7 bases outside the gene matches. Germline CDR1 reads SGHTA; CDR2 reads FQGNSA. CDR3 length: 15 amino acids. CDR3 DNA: TGTGCCAGCAGCGAAAGCGGGACAGGGGGAAATGAGCAGTTCTTC. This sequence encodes CASSESGTGGNEQFF.

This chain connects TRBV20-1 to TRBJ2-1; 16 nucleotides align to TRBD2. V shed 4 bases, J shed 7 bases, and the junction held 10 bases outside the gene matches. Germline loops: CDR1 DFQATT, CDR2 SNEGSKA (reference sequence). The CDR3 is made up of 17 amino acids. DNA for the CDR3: TGCAGTGCTACCCGGCCCGGGACTAGCGGGAGGGTTAATGAGCAGTTCTTC. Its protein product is CSATRPGTSGRVNEQFF.

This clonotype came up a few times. CDR3 nucleotides: TGCAGTGCTTTCGCTCTGCCGGAGGATGACTCCTACAATGAGCAGTTCTTC. Translating gives CSAFALPEDDSYNEQFF. This chain uses TRBV20-1 with TRBJ2-1; D is possibly TRBD2 (5 bases). The CDR3 is made up of 17 amino acids. Germline CDR1 reads DFQATT; CDR2 reads SNEGSKA (reference sequence). The V end lost 5 bases, the J end lost 0 bases, and 20 bases lay between the germline ends.

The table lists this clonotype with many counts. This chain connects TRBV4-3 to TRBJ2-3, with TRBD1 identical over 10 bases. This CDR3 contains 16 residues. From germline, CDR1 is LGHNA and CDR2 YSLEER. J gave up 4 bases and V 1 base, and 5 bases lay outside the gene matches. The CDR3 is CASSQVAGQGADTQYF. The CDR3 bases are TGCGCCAGCAGCCAAGTGGCTGGACAGGGGGCAGATACGCAGTATTTT.

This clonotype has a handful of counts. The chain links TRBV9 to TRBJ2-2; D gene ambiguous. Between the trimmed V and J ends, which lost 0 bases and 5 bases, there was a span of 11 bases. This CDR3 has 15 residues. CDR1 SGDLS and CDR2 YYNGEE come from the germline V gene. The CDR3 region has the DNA TGTGCCAGCAGCGTAGGAGTCCCACCGACCGGGGAGCTGTTTTTT. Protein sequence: CASSVGVPPTGELFF.

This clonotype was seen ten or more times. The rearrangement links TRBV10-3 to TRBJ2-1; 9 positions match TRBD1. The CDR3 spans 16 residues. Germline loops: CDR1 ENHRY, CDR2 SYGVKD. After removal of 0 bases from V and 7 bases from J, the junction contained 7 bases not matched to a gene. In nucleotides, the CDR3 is TGTGCCATCAGTGAGTCGATAGGACAGGGGCAGAATGAGCAGTTCTTC. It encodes CAISESIGQGQNEQFF.

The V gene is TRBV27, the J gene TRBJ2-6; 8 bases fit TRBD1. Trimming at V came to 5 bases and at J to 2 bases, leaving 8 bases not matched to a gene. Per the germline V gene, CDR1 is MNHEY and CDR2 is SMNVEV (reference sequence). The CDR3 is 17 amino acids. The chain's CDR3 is CASSLGQARAGANVLTF. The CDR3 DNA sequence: TGTGCCAGCAGTCTGGGACAGGCACGGGCTGGGGCCAACGTCCTGACTTTC.

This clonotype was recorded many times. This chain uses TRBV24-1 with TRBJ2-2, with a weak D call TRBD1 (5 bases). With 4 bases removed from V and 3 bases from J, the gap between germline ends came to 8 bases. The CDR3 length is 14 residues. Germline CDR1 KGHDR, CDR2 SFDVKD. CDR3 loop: CATSDSRDTGELFF. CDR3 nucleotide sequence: TGTGCCACCAGTGACTCCAGGGACACCGGGGAGCTGTTTTTT.

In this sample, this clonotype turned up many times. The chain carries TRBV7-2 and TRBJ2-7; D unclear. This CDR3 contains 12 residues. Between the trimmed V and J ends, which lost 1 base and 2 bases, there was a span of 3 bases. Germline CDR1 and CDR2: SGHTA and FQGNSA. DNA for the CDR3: TGTGCCAGCAGCTTAGTACCCTACGAGCAGTACTTC. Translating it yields CASSLVPYEQYF.

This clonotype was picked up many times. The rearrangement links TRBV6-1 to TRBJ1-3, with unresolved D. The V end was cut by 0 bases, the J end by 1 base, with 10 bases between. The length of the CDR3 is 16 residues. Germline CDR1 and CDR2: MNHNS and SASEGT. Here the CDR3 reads CASSEAVGPSGNTIYF. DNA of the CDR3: TGTGCCAGCAGTGAAGCAGTCGGACCATCTGGAAACACCATATATTTT.